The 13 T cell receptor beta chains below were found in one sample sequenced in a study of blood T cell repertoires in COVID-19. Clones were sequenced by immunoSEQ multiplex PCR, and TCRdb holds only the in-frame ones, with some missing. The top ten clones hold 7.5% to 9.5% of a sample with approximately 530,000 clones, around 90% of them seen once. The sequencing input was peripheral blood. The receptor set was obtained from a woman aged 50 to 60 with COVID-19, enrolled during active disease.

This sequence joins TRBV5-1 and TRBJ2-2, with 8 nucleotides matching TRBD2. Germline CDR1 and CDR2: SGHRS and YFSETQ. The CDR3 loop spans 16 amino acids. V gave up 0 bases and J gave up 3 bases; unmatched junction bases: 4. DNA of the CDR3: TGCGCCAGCAGCTTGGCCCCGGGGGGGGACACCGGGGAGCTGTTTTTT. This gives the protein CASSLAPGGDTGELFF.

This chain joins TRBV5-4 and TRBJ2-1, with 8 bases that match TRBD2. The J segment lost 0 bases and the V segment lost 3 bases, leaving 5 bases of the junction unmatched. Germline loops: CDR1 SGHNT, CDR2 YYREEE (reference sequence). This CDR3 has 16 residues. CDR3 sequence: CASSSGGPSSYNEQFF. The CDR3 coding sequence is TGTGCCAGCAGCTCGGGGGGGCCGAGCTCCTACAATGAGCAGTTCTTC.

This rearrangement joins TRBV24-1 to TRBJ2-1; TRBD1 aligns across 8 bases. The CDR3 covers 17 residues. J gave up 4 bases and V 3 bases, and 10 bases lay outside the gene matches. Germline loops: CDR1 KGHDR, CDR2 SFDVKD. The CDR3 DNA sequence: TGTGCCACCAGTGATCCTGGACAGGGCGTTTTATACAATGAGCAGTTCTTC. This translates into CATSDPGQGVLYNEQFF.

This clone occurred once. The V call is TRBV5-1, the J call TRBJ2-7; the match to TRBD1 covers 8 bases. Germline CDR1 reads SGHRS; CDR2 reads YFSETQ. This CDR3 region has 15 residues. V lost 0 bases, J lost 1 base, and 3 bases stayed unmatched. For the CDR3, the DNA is TGCGCCAGCAGCTTGGTCCGGACAGGGTCCTACGAGCAGTACTTC. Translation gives CASSLVRTGSYEQYF. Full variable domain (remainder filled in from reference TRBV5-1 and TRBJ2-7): KAGVTQTPRYLIKTRGQQVTLSCSPISGHRSVSWYQQTPGQGLQFLFEYFSETQRNKGNFPGRFSGRQFSNSRSEMNVSTLELGDSALYLCASSLVRTGSYEQYFGPGTRLTVT.

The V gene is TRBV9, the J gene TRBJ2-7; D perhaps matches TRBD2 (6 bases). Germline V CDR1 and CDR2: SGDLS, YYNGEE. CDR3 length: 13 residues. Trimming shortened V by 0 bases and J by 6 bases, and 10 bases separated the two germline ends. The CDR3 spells CASSVGRGSEQYF. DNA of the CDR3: TGTGCCAGCAGCGTAGGTCGGGGGAGCGAGCAGTACTTC. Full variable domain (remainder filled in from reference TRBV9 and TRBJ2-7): DSGVTQTPKHLITATGQRVTLRCSPRSGDLSVYWYQQSLDQGLQFLIQYYNGEERAKGNILERFSAQQFPDLHSELNLSSLELGDSALYFCASSVGRGSEQYFGPGTRLTVT.

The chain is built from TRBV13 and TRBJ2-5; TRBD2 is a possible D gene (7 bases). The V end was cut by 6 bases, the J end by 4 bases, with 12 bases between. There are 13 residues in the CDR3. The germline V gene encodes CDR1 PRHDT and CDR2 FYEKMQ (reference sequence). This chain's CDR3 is CASRSRGGETQYF. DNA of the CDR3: TGTGCCAGCAGATCGAGGGGGGGAGAGACCCAGTACTTC.

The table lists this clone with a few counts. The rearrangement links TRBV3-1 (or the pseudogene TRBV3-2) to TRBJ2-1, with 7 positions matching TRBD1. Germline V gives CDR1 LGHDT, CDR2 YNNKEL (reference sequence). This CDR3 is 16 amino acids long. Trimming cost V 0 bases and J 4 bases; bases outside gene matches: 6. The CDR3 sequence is CASSQDLGTAYNEQFF. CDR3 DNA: TGTGCCAGCAGCCAAGATTTAGGGACAGCGTACAATGAGCAGTTCTTC.

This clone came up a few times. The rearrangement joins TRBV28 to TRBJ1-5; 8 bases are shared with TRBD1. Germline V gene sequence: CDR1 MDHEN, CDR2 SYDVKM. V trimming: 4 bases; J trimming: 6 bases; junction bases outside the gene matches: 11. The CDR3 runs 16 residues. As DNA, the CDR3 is TGTGCCAGCAGTTCTCCCAGGGGGCTCTACCCTCAGCCCCAGCATTTT. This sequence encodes CASSSPRGLYPQPQHF.

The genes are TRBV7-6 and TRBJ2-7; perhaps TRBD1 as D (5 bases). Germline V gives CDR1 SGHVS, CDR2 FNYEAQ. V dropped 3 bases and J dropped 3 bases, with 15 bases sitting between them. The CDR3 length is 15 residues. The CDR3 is CASSFGGRADYEQYF. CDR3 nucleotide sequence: TGTGCCAGCAGCTTTGGCGGCAGGGCCGACTACGAGCAGTACTTC.

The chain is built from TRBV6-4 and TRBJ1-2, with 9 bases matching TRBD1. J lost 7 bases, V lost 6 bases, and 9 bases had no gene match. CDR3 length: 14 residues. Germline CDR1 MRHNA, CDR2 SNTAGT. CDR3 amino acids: CASRGLTTGGGYTF. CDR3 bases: TGTGCCAGCAGAGGGTTGACGACAGGGGGTGGCTACACCTTC.

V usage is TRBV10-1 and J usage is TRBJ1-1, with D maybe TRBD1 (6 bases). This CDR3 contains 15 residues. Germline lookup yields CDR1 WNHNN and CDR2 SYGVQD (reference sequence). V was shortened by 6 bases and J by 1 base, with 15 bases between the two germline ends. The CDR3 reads CASSNGGASNTEAFF. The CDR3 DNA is TGCGCCAGCAGCAACGGGGGGGCCTCGAACACTGAAGCTTTCTTT.

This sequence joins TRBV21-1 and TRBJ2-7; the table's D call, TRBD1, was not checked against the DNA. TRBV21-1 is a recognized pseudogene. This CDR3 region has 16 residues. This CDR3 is CASSKSSRGASYEQYF. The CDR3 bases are TGTGCCAGCAGCAAAAGTAGCAGGGGAGCGTCATACGAGCAGTACTTC.

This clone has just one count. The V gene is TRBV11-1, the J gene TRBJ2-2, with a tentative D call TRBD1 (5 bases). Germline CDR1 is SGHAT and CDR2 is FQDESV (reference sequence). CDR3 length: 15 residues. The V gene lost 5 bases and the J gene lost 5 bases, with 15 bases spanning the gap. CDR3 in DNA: TGTGCCAGCAGCCTGGGCAGGGTGGGGACCGGGGAGCTGTTTTTT. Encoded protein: CASSLGRVGTGELFF.